The 2 T cell receptor beta chains reported below all come from one sample, sequenced in a study of blood T cell repertoires in COVID-19. Sequenced by immunoSEQ multiplex PCR; TCRdb stores in-frame clones only, minus some. Here the sample spans 150,000 to 200,000 clones, almost 80% being singletons. The source material was PBMCs or T cells enriched from blood (not recorded which). The receptor set was obtained from a woman aged 50 to 60 who had recovered from COVID-19.

The chain is built from TRBV19 and TRBJ1-4; 8 bases match TRBD1. The CDR3 is made up of 17 amino acids. CDR1 is LNHDA and CDR2 is SQIVND in the germline V gene (reference sequence). The trim removed 5 bases at V and 2 bases at J, leaving 10 bases unmatched. The CDR3 spells CASSSGQGVETNEKLFF. The CDR3 nucleotides are TGTGCCAGTAGTTCTGGACAGGGAGTAGAGACTAATGAAAAACTGTTTTTT.

This clone came up once. The chain links TRBV5-4 to TRBJ2-7; 11 nucleotides agree with TRBD2. The CDR3 spans 15 residues. The V segment lost 4 bases and the J segment 7 bases; nucleotides outside the gene matches: 10. Germline V gene sequence: CDR1 SGHNT, CDR2 YYREEE (reference sequence). The CDR3, as DNA: TGTGCCAGCAGCATGGGGACTAGCGGTAAACTGGAGCAGTACTTC. Protein: CASSMGTSGKLEQYF.